This section outlines one T cell receptor (beta chain) sequence together with its context. The CDR3 spans 15 residues. Germline lookup yields CDR1 KGHSH and CDR2 LQKENI. Trimming pared 3 bases from V and 0 bases from J, leaving 9 bases between. This record belongs to a study of blood T cell repertoires in COVID-19. Study summary: Researchers got acute and convalescent COVID-19 samples from the United States, Italy and Spain.

Original processing notes: Estimation of nucleated cell counts was performed using reference gene primer amplification. The data were produced by immunoSEQ multiplex PCR, yet TCRdb's version contains in-frame clones alone and is incomplete. From that table come the V and J calls and clone size; the DNA was used to work out D and trimming. Of around 350,000 clones listed, around 87% are singletons. The chain recombines TRBV18 with TRBJ1-3, with D unclear. The material sequenced was peripheral blood. This receptor was obtained from a human donor in a cohort sampled during active COVID-19. CDR3 sequence reads: CASSPPGSSGNTIYF. In DNA form, the CDR3 reads TGTGCCAGCTCACCCCCCGGGAGCTCTGGAAACACCATATATTTT. Variable domain in full (rest from reference TRBV18 and TRBJ1-3): NAGVMQNPRHLVRRRGQEARLRCSPMKGHSHVYWYRQLPEEGLKFMVYLQKENIIDESGMPKERFSAEFPKEGPSILRIQQVVRGDSAAYFCASSPPGSSGNTIYFGEGSWLTVV.